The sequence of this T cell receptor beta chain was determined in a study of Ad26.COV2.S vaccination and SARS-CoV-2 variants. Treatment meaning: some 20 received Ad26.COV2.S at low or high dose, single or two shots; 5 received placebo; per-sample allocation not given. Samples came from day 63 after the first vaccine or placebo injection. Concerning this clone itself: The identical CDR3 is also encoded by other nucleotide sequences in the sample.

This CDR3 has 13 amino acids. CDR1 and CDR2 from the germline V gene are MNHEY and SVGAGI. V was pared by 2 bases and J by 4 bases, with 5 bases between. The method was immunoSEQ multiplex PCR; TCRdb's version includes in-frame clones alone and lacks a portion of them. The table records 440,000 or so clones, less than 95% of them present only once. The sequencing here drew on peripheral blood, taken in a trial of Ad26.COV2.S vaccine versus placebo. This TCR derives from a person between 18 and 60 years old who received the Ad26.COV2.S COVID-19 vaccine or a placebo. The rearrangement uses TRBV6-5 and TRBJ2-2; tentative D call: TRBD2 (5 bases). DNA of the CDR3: TGTGCCAGCAGTTACCGGGGCACCGGGGAGCTGTTTTTT. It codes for CASSYRGTGELFF.